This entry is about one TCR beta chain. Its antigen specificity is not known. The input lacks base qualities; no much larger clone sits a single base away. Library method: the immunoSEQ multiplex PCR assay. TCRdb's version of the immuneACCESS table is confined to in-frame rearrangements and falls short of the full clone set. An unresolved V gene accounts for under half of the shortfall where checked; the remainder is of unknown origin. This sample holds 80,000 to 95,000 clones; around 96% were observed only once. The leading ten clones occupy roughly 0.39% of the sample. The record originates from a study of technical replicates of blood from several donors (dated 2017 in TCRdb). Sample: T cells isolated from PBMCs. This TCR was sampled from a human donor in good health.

The CDR3 corresponds to CASSPGDMTGELFF. The DNA sequence reads TGCGCCAGCAGCCCTGGGGACATGACCGGGGAGCTGTTTTTT. The chain employs TRBV5-1 and TRBJ2-2; TRBD1 might be the D gene, on 6 matching bases. V sheds 4 bases and J sheds 5 bases, leaving 12 bases between their ends. The CDR3 covers 14 residues, taking in both the cysteine and the phenylalanine. Of the read, only the CDR3 DNA is kept; its 42 bases are in frame from base 1. CDR1 and CDR2, per the germline V gene, are SGHRS and YFSETQ.